A single sample is the source of the 10 T cell receptor beta chains below, sequenced in a study of cytomegalovirus exposure and HLA in healthy donors. 13 Jbeta primers and 60 Vbeta primers were used for the PCR. Sequencing was performed with immunoSEQ multiplex PCR; in TCRdb, only in-frame clones are kept and a portion is missing. This sample carries some 180,000 clones, more than 75% of them seen once, and the ten largest clones take 13% to 15%. Sequenced input: PBMCs. These receptors came from a woman aged 30 to 39 in good health and CMV-seropositive.

The CDR3 coding sequence is TGTGCCAGCAGTTCCAACAGGGGAGAGACTAACTATGGCTACACCTTC. As protein: CASSSNRGETNYGYTF. The chain uses TRBV7-9 and TRBJ1-2; TRBD1 matches 7 bases. V lost 6 bases, J lost 0 bases, and 10 bases stayed unmatched. The CDR3 consists of 16 residues. Per the germline V gene, CDR1 is SEHNR and CDR2 is FQNEAQ (reference sequence). Using reference TRBV7-9 and TRBJ1-2 for the parts outside the CDR3, the full variable domain is DTGVSQNPRHKITKRGQNVTFRCDPISEHNRLYWYRQTLGQGPEFLTYFQNEAQLEKSRLLSDRFSAERPKGSFSTLEIQRTEQGDSAMYLCASSSNRGETNYGYTFGSGTRLTVV.

The chain carries TRBV7-9 and TRBJ2-1; the match to TRBD2 covers 8 bases. Germline V gene data show CDR1 as SEHNR and CDR2 as FQNEAQ (reference sequence). V was clipped by 0 bases and J by 7 bases; unmatched bases: 11. The CDR3 consists of 17 residues. CDR3 coding DNA: TGTGCCAGCAGCTTAGCGGAGGCAGGGCTAGCGGGTAATGAGCAGTTCTTC. It yields the protein CASSLAEAGLAGNEQFF. Filled out from reference TRBV7-9 and TRBJ2-1, the complete variable domain reads DTGVSQNPRHKITKRGQNVTFRCDPISEHNRLYWYRQTLGQGPEFLTYFQNEAQLEKSRLLSDRFSAERPKGSFSTLEIQRTEQGDSAMYLCASSLAEAGLAGNEQFFGPGTRLTVL.

V usage is TRBV7-3 and J usage is TRBJ1-2; 9 positions match TRBD1. Germline CDR1 reads SGHTA; CDR2 reads FQGTGA. Germline trimming cut 5 bases from V and 7 bases from J; bases unmatched to any gene: 5. This CDR3 contains 13 residues. In DNA, the CDR3 is TGTGCCAGCAGCCCTGGGACAGGGCCTGGCTACACCTTC. This codes for CASSPGTGPGYTF.

The V and J genes are TRBV30 and TRBJ2-1; 8 nucleotides agree with TRBD2. There are 17 residues in the CDR3. In germline, CDR1 is GTSNPN, CDR2 SVGIG (reference sequence). V gave up 2 bases and J gave up 7 bases; unmatched junction bases: 16. CDR3 bases: TGTGCCTGGAGTACTCACGTACCTAAGCGGGGGAAAAATGAGCAGTTCTTC. It encodes CAWSTHVPKRGKNEQFF. The whole variable domain, remainder taken from reference TRBV30 and TRBJ2-1, is SQTIHQWPATLVQPVGSPLSLECTVEGTSNPNLYWYRQAAGRGLQLLFYSVGIGQISSEVPQNLSASRPQDRQFILSSKKLLLSDSGFYLCAWSTHVPKRGKNEQFFGPGTRLTVL.

This clone has a handful of counts. The CDR3 DNA reads TGTGCCAGCAGCGTAGCCGGGGGGATGAACACTGAAGCTTTCTTT. This translates into CASSVAGGMNTEAFF. This rearrangement joins TRBV9 to TRBJ1-1, with D possibly being TRBD1 (5 bases). This CDR3 comprises 15 residues. The germline CDR1 and CDR2 sequences are SGDLS and YYNGEE. V lost 0 bases, J lost 0 bases, and 9 bases lay in between.

The V gene is TRBV5-1, the J gene TRBJ2-2; TRBD1 might be the D (6 bases). The CDR3 has 15 residues. The germline gives CDR1 SGHRS, CDR2 YFSETQ. Between the trimmed V and J ends, which lost 5 bases and 2 bases, there was a span of 13 bases. The CDR3 spells CASSPGTLNTGELFF. In nucleotides, the CDR3 is TGCGCCAGCAGTCCCGGGACACTCAACACCGGGGAGCTGTTTTTT.

The rearrangement uses TRBV10-1 and TRBJ2-3, with 9 bases identical to TRBD2. V was clipped by 3 bases and J by 7 bases; unmatched bases: 2. The CDR3 consists of 13 residues. From germline, CDR1 is WNHNN and CDR2 SYGVQD (reference sequence). Written as DNA, the CDR3 is TGCGCCAGCAGTGATAGCGGGGGAAATACGCAGTATTTT. Protein sequence: CASSDSGGNTQYF.

The rearrangement joins TRBV6-6 to TRBJ2-7; 7 bases agree with TRBD2. CDR1 is MNHNY and CDR2 is SVGAGI in the germline V gene (reference sequence). With 1 base clipped from V and 0 bases from J, the junction kept 3 bases outside the gene matches. CDR3 length equals 15 residues. CDR3 amino acids: CASSYYSGASYEQYF. The CDR3 DNA sequence: TGTGCCAGCAGTTACTACAGCGGGGCCTCCTACGAGCAGTACTTC.

The chain carries TRBV5-6 and TRBJ2-2; 7 positions match TRBD1. The ends lost 4 bases at V and 6 bases at J; junction bases unmatched: 9. CDR3 length: 15 amino acids. In germline, CDR1 is SGHDT, CDR2 YYEEEE. The CDR3 DNA follows: TGTGCCAGCAGCGTCCTGGACAGGCGGGCCGGGGAGCTGTTTTTT. Translating gives CASSVLDRRAGELFF. Together with reference TRBV5-6 and TRBJ2-2, the CDR3 gives the full variable domain: DAGVTQSPTHLIKTRGQQVTLRCSPKSGHDTVSWYQQALGQGPQFIFQYYEEEERQRGNFPDRFSGHQFPNYSSELNVNALLLGDSALYLCASSVLDRRAGELFFGEGSRLTVL.

The V call is TRBV28, the J call TRBJ1-4, with D unclear. This CDR3 region has 14 residues. Trimming shortened V by 3 bases and J by 7 bases, and 12 bases separated the two germline ends. The germline CDR1 and CDR2 sequences are MDHEN and SYDVKM. CDR3 region: CASSFGWQGEKLFF. The CDR3 DNA is TGTGCCAGCAGTTTCGGGTGGCAAGGTGAAAAACTGTTTTTT.